This TCR beta chain was obtained from a study of OX40 agonist ivuxolimab in advanced cancers. Looking at the study overall: Participants could have had prior anti-PD-1, anti-PD-L1 or anti-CTLA-4 therapy, and less than 45% had some.

The data were produced by immunoSEQ multiplex PCR, yet TCRdb's version contains in-frame clones alone and is incomplete. The sample consists of tens of thousands of clones, around 77% of them appearing once. V lost 7 bases and J lost 0, with 12 bases in between. CDR1 and CDR2 (germline): MNHNS, SASEGT. The CDR3 contains 14 residues. Material: CD4+ or CD8+ T cells sorted from blood, obtained in a trial of the OX40 agonist ivuxolimab. This chain connects TRBV6-1 to TRBJ1-1, with D unresolved. This receptor was taken from an adult with an advanced solid tumor such as melanoma, head and neck, liver or kidney cancer. The CDR3 region is CASTPGGVNTEAFF. For the CDR3, the DNA is TGTGCCAGCACCCCGGGCGGCGTGAACACTGAAGCTTTCTTT.